Listed below are T cell receptor beta chains from one sample, sequenced in a study of cytomegalovirus exposure and HLA in healthy donors. The table came from immunoSEQ multiplex PCR; TCRdb's copy has only in-frame clones and leaves some out. The sample has roughly 310,000 clones; 70% to 90% are singletons. The sequenced material came from PBMCs. These receptors all come from a man aged 30 to 39 in good health and CMV-seronegative. CDR3s leave out the opening cysteine and the closing phenylalanine or tryptophan. Clone sizes are given selectively: once, few, many, or a class where the clone is expanded.

TRBJ1-1 | TRBV27 | . | ASSKQGRTEAF
TRBJ1-1 | TRBV4-1 | . | ASSQESGGVAF
TRBJ1-2 | TRBV2 | . | ASSYGQGHYGYT
TRBJ2-7 | TRBV4-1 | . | ASSQGNAGPPYEQY
TRBJ1-2 | TRBV6-1 | few | ASSEGQGYGYT
TRBJ2-3 | TRBV9 | . | ASSAGLASGTDTQY
TRBJ2-7 | TRBV11-2 | few | ATTRINSYEQY
TRBJ2-5 | TRBV2 | . | ASSGTSGRGETQY
TRBJ2-5 | TRBV7-9 | . | ASSQWEQQETQY
TRBJ2-1 | TRBV5-1 | . | ASSLARTSGGPSGQF
TRBJ1-2 | TRBV7-2 | . | ASSLRSAVYGYT
TRBJ2-5 | TRBV6-5 | once | ASSRGAPPIETQY
TRBJ1-2 | TRBV6-1 | . | ASSEAGSNYGYT
TRBJ2-7 | TRBV5-5 | . | ASSPGGQASYEQY
TRBJ2-5 | TRBV30 | . | AWSIWTWETQY
TRBJ1-1 | TRBV18 | . | ASSLVETGMNTEAF
TRBJ2-5 | TRBV5-1 | . | ASRNPGQGVFDQETQY
TRBJ1-6 | TRBV9 | . | ASSVGTGNSPLH
TRBJ2-5 | TRBV7-2 | . | ASSLAGTQY
TRBJ2-5 | TRBV5-6 | . | ASSSGLAVGTQY
TRBJ2-7 | TRBV9 | once | ARSAAGGQGDYEQY
TRBJ2-6 | TRBV5-1 | . | ASSYRGPGQGGSGANVLT
TRBJ1-1 | TRBV4-3 | . | ASSSDRGLTEAF
TRBJ2-1 | TRBV5-6 | once | ASSLGRGAYNEQF
TRBJ2-3 | TRBV11-3 | . | ASSSSLGLAGEDTQY
TRBJ2-7 | TRBV6-1 | once | ASSDDSGGTYEQY
TRBJ2-7 | TRBV6-1 | . | ASTTDRAFYEQY
TRBJ2-4 | TRBV18 | . | ASSPPFMDNKNIQY
TRBJ2-3 | TRBV5-1 | once | ASSLDAGGMFY
TRBJ2-5 | TRBV9 | . | ASSRGETQY
TRBJ2-5 | TRBV11-2 | . | ASSLGPAGGQETQY
TRBJ1-4 | TRBV5-6 | . | ASSWQGTEWQKLF
TRBJ1-5 | TRBV6-1 | . | ASSEPLQGSNQPQH
TRBJ1-5 | TRBV10-1 | . | ASSEGDQPQH
TRBJ1-1 | TRBV6-5 | . | ASSHRRQGNTEAF
TRBJ2-7 | TRBV18 | . | ASKTDRDGIEQY
TRBJ2-7 | TRBV18 | . | ASSPRGQLGGEQY
TRBJ2-1 | TRBV7-6 | . | ASSLLADFYNEQF
TRBJ1-3 | TRBV7-9 | . | ASSEGQRPAY
TRBJ2-3 | TRBV7-8 | few | ASSLGSVDTQY
TRBJ1-4 | TRBV27 | . | ASSHRATNEKLF
TRBJ1-1 | TRBV19 | . | ASSPRQGLNTEAF
TRBJ1-2 | TRBV18 | few | ASSLDRGFYGYT